A single sample is the source of the 6 T cell receptor beta chains below, sequenced in a study of tumor-infiltrating lymphocytes in primary liver carcinoma. The researchers produced TCR beta cDNA from 500 ng total RNA with a constant-region primer. Libraries for TCR beta were built through three nested multiplex PCR rounds, which together made up a slightly modified ARM-PCR procedure. In the first two PCR rounds, TRBV1-TRBV30 forward primers were paired with a C-beta reverse primer, and each round lasted roughly 10 cycles. TCRdb reprocessed the multiplex PCR reads with MiXCR, giving one entry per CDR3 protein. The data hold tens of thousands of distinct CDR3 sequences, with less than 85% observed a single time. The approximately 20-31 mg bulk tissue piece was not sorted before simultaneous RNA and DNA extraction. The sequenced material came from liver tumor tissue from sampling region 5. Subset here: tumor region T5, tumor centre. The receptors were gathered from a man aged 35-49 years with primary liver carcinoma and hepatitis B virus infection.

By sample share, this clonotype is medium-sized (0.01 to 0.1%). The chain joins TRBV29-1 to TRBJ1-1, with TRBD1 as a possible D gene (5 bases). CDR3 length: 12 amino acids. The ends were cut back, 4 bases at V and 3 bases at J, with 9 bases in the middle. From germline, CDR1 is SQVTM and CDR2 ANQGSEA. The CDR3 nucleotides are TGCAGCGTTGGTGGGGGGGACACTGAAGCTTTCTTT. This translates into CSVGGGDTEAFF.

About this clonotype: A read error is likely, as this CDR3 ends without the conserved phenylalanine or tryptophan. The V gene is TRBV14, the J gene TRBJ1-1; D gene ambiguous. The CDR3 extends over 14 amino acids. Germline V gene lookup returns CDR1 SGHDN and CDR2 FVKESK. Trimming took off 7 bases at V and 1 base at J, with 13 bases between the two ends. The DNA of the CDR3 is TGTGCCAGCATCCCAGGAACTGGGAACACTGAAGCTTTCCTT. It is translated as CASIPGTGNTEAFL.

The genes are TRBV2 and TRBJ2-3; 9 bases agree with TRBD2. The J segment lost 11 bases and the V segment lost 1 base, leaving 7 bases of the junction unmatched. Germline-derived CDR1 and CDR2 are SNHLY and FYNNEI. CDR3 length equals 14 residues. The CDR3 DNA follows: TGTGCCAGCAGTGAAGGAACTAGCGGGCCCCGGCAGTATTTT. This encodes CASSEGTSGPRQYF.

Note on this clonotype: The junction departs from germline at one end; a sequencing error may be responsible. The rearrangement joins TRBV11-3 to TRBJ2-6; 7 positions agree with TRBD1. Germline V gives CDR1 SGHNT, CDR2 YENEEA. The CDR3 totals 21 residues. The CDR3 is CASTKIPRDSIPYSGANALTF. CDR3 in DNA: TGTGCCAGCACCAAAATTCCCCGGGACAGCATACCTTACTCTGGGGCCAACGCCCTGACTTTC.

This clonotype was found many times. V gene TRBV4-1 combines with J gene TRBJ2-7; D is possibly TRBD2 (6 bases). V was pared by 3 bases and J by 1 base, with 7 bases between. Germline V CDR1 and CDR2: MGHRA, YSYEKL. This CDR3 region has 13 residues. The DNA for the CDR3 is TGCGCCAGCAGCCACGGGGGTTCCTACGAGCAGTACTTC. It translates to CASSHGGSYEQYF.

Remarks on this clonotype: The CDR3 does not end in the conserved phenylalanine or tryptophan, so this is likely a read error. It is unclear where the CDR3 begins or ends on the DNA, so no DNA is shown, and the CDR3 is as TCRdb lists it. This rearrangement joins TRBV13 to TRBJ2-1. The CDR3 is 11 residues long, counting both termini. Germline V gene sequence: CDR1 PRHDT, CDR2 FYEKMQ (reference sequence). CDR3 amino acids: CASSLGRGPFL.